This T cell receptor beta chain derives from a study of control samples from healthy donors and cancer patients. Trimming stripped 0 bases from V and 3 bases from J, with 11 bases between. This CDR3 region has 15 residues. Germline V gene sequence: CDR1 MNHEY, CDR2 SVGAGI. Some clones are missing from TCRdb's copy, which holds only in-frame ones; the method was immunoSEQ multiplex PCR. In the table there are 150,000 to 200,000 clones, approximately 91% of which are singletons. This TCR was sampled from a woman aged 40 to 50 in good health. Specimen: blood. This chain links TRBV6-5 with TRBJ1-2; no definite D call. The CDR3 sequence is CASSYSIVLDYGYTF. In nucleotides, the CDR3 is TGTGCCAGCAGTTACTCGATAGTGTTGGACTATGGCTACACCTTC.